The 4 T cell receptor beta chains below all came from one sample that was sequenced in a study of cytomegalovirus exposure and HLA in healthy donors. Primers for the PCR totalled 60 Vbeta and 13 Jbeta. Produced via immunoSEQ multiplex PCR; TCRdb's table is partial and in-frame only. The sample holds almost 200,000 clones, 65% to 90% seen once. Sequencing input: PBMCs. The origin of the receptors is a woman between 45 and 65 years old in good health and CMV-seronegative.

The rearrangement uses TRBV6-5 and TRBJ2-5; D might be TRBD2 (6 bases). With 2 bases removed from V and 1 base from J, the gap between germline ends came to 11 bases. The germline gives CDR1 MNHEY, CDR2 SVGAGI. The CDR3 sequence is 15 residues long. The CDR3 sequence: CASSYGASAQETQYF. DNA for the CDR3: TGTGCCAGCAGTTACGGGGCTAGCGCCCAAGAGACCCAGTACTTC.

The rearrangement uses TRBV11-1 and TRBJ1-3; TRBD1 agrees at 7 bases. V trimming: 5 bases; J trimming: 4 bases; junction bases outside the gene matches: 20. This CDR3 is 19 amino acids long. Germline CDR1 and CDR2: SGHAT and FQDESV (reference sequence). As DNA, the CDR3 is TGTGCCAGCAGCCCCCTAGGGGCCAACAGGGGAAAGGTCGGAAACACCATATATTTT. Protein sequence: CASSPLGANRGKVGNTIYF. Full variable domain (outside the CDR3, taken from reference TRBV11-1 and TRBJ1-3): EAEVAQSPRYKITEKSQAVAFWCDPISGHATLYWYRQILGQGPELLVQFQDESVVDDSQLPKDRFSAERLKGVDSTLKIQPAELGDSAMYLCASSPLGANRGKVGNTIYFGEGSWLTVV.

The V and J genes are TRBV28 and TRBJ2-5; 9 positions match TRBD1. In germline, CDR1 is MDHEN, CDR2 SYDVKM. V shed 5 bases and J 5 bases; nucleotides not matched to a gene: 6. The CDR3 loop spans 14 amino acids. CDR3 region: CASSTGQGWETQYF. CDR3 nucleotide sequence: TGTGCCAGCAGTACTGGACAGGGGTGGGAGACCCAGTACTTC.

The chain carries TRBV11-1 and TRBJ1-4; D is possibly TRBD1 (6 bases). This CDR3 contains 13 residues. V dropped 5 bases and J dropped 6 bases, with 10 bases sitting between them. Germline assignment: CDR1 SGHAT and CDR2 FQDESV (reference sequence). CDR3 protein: CASSTNRDEKLFF. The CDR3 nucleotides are TGTGCCAGCAGCACCAACAGGGATGAAAAACTGTTTTTT.